The clone carrying this T cell receptor (beta chain) has just one count. The antigen is unknown. This sample is drawn from a study of T cells in tuberculosis. About the study: A South African cohort included IGRA-negative adolescents, latently infected IGRA-positive adolescents and adults with active tuberculosis. Samples predate treatment or fall within its first 7 days. Whole-study findings and limits: Active tuberculosis TCR-alpha repertoires lay closer to GMM-specific TCRs than IGRA-negative controls, suggesting clonal expansion.

TCRdb keeps only in-frame clones here, not all; method: immunoSEQ multiplex PCR. Here the sample spans approximately 35,000 clones, about 90% being singletons. Time point: new active TB diagnosis, blood taken before or within 7 days of starting treatment. The V gene's germline CDR1 is SGHRS and CDR2 YFSETQ. There are 15 residues in the CDR3. V was trimmed by 2 bases and J by 4 bases, leaving 15 bases between them. The chain joins TRBV5-1 to TRBJ1-2; no reliable D call. The sequences come from PBMCs, collected at tuberculosis diagnosis. The source is an adult with tuberculosis. Some clones in this sample may be carry-over from other donors' samples. The CDR3 here is CASSFSPGNPYGYTF. DNA for the CDR3: TGCGCCAGCAGCTTTTCTCCAGGAAACCCCTATGGCTACACCTTC.